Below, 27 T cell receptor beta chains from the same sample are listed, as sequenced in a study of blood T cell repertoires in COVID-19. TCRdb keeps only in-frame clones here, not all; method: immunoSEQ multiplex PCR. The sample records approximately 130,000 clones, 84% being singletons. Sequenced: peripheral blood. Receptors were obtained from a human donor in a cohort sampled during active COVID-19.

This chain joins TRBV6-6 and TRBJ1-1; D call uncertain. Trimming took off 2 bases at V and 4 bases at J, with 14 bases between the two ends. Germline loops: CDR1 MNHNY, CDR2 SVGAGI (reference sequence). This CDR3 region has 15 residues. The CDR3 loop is CASSYPGRGGTEAFF. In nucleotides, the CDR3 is TGTGCCAGCAGTTACCCTGGGCGGGGAGGCACTGAAGCTTTCTTT.

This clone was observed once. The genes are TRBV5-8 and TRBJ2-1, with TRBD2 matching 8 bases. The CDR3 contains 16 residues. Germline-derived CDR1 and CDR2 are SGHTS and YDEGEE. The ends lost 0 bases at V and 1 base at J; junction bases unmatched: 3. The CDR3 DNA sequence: TGTGCCAGCAGCTTGGAAGCGGGGGCTTCCTACAATGAGCAGTTCTTC. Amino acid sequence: CASSLEAGASYNEQFF.

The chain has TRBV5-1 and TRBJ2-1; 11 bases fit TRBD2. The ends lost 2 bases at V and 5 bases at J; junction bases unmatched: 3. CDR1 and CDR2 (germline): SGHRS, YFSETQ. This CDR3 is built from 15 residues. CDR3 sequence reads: CASSFRSGGDNEQFF. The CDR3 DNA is TGCGCCAGCAGCTTTCGTAGCGGGGGGGACAATGAGCAGTTCTTC.

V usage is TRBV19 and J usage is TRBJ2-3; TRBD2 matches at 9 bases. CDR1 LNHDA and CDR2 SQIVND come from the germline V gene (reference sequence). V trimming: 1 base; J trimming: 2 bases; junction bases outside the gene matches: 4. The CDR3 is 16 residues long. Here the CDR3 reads CASSIGLAAFTDTQYF. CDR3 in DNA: TGTGCCAGTAGTATAGGACTAGCGGCCTTCACAGATACGCAGTATTTT.

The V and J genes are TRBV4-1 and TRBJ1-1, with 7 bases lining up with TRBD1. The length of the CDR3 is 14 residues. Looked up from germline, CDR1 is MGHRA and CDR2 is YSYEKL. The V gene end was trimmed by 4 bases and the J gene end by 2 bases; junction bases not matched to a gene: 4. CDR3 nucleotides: TGCGCCAGCAGCCTCGGGACAGCAAACACTGAAGCTTTCTTT. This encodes CASSLGTANTEAFF.

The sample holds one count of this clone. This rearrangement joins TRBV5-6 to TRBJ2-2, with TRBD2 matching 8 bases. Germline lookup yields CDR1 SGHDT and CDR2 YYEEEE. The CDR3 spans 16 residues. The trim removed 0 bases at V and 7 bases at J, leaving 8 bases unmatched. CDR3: CASSLGAGVQGGELFF. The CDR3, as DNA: TGTGCCAGCAGCTTGGGAGCGGGGGTGCAAGGCGGGGAGCTGTTTTTT.

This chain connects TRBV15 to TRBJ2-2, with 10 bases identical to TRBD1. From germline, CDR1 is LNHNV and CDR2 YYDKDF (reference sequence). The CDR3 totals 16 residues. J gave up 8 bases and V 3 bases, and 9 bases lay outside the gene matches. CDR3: CATSRPGTGVFGELFF. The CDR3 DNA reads TGTGCCACCAGCAGGCCCGGGACAGGGGTATTTGGGGAGCTGTTTTTT.

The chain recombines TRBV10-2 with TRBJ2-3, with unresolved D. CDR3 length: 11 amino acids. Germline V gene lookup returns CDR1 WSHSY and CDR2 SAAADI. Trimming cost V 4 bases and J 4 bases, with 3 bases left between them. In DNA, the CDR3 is TGCGCCAGCAGTGCGGCAGATACGCAGTATTTT. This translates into CASSAADTQYF.

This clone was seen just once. CDR3 coding DNA: TGCAGTGCTAGTGGTATGCTTAAAAGTGGGCAGGCAAAAGCTTTCTTT. Its protein product is CSASGMLKSGQAKAFF. V and J are TRBV20-1 and TRBJ1-1; D is unclear. Per germline, CDR1 DFQATT and CDR2 SNEGSKA (reference sequence). Trimming left V 3 bases short and J 9 bases short, with 26 bases between. The CDR3 totals 16 residues.

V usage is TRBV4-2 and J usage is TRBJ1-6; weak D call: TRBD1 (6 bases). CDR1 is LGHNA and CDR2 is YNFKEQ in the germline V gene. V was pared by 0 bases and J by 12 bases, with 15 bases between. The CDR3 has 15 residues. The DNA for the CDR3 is TGTGCCAGCAGCCAAGACAGGGACGCAGGGGTACCCCTCCACTTT. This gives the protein CASSQDRDAGVPLHF.

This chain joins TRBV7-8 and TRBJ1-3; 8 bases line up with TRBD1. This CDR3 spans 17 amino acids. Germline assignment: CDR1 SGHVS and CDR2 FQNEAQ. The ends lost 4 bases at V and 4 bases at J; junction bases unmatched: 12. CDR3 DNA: TGTGCCAGCAGCTCTCGAATACAGGGGGTGGAAGGAAACACCATATATTTT. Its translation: CASSSRIQGVEGNTIYF.

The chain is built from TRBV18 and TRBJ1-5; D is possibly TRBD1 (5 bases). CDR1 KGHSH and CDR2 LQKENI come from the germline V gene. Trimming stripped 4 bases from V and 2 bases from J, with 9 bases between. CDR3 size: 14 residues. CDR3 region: CASSQQAGNQPQHF. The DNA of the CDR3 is TGTGCCAGCTCACAACAGGCGGGCAATCAGCCCCAGCATTTT. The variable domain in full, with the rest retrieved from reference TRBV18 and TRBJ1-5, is NAGVMQNPRHLVRRRGQEARLRCSPMKGHSHVYWYRQLPEEGLKFMVYLQKENIIDESGMPKERFSAEFPKEGPSILRIQQVVRGDSAAYFCASSQQAGNQPQHFGDGTRLSIL.

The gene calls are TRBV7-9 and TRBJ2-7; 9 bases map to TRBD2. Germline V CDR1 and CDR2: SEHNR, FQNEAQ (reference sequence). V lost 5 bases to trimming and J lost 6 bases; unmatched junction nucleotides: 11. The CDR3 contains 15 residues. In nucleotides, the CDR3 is TGTGCCAGCAGCCCAACCTCTAGCGGGGTGGGCGAGCAGTACTTC. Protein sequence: CASSPTSSGVGEQYF.

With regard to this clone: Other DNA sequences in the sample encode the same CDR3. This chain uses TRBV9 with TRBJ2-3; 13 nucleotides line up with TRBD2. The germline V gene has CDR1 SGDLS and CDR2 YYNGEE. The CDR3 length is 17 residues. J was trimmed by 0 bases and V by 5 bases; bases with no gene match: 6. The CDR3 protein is CASSAGGLAGSTDTQYF. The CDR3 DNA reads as TGTGCCAGCAGTGCTGGGGGACTAGCGGGAAGCACAGATACGCAGTATTTT.

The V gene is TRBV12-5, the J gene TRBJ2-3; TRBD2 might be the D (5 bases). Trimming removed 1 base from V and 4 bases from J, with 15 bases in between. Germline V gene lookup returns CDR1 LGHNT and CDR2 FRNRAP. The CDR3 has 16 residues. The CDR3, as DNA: TGTGCTAGTGGTTTGGCGGACTCCTCACGCTCAGATACGCAGTATTTT. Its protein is CASGLADSSRSDTQYF.

Written as DNA, the CDR3 is TGTGCCAGCAGCACCCCCGGGGTCCACGAGCAGTACTTC. Translation gives CASSTPGVHEQYF. The chain joins TRBV5-4 to TRBJ2-7; tentative D call: TRBD2 (5 bases). From germline, CDR1 is SGHNT and CDR2 YYREEE (reference sequence). V was clipped by 4 bases and J by 5 bases, with 13 bases between them. The CDR3 has 13 amino acids.

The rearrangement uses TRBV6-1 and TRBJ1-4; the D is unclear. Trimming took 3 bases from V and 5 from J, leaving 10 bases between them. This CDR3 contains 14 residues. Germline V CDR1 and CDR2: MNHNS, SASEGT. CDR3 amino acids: CASSEVYLNEKLFF. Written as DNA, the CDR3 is TGTGCCAGCAGTGAGGTCTACCTGAATGAAAAACTGTTTTTT.

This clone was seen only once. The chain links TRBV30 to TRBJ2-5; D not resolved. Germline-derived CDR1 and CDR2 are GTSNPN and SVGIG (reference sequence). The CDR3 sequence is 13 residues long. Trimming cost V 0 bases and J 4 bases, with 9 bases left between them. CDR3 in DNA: TGTGCCTGGAGTGTAATAGCTGCAGAGACCCAGTACTTC. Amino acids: CAWSVIAAETQYF.

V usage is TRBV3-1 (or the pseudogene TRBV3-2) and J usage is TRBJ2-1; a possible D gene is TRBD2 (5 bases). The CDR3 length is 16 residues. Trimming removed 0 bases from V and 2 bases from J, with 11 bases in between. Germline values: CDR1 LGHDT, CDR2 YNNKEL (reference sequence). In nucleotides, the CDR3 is TGTGCCAGCAGCCAAGAGTTTCGGGGAACCTACAATGAGCAGTTCTTC. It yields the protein CASSQEFRGTYNEQFF.

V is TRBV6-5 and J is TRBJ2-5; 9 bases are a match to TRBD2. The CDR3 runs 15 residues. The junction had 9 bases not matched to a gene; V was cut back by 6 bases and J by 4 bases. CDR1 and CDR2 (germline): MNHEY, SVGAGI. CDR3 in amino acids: CASRAGGEVRETQYF. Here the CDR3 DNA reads TGTGCCAGCAGGGCGGGGGGGGAAGTAAGAGAGACCCAGTACTTC.

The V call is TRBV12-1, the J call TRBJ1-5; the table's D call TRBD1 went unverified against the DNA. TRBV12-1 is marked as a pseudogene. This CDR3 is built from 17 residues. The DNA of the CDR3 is TGTGCCAGCAGCTTTGCTCATGGACAGGTTAGCAATCAGCCCCAGCATTTT. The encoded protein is CASSFAHGQVSNQPQHF.

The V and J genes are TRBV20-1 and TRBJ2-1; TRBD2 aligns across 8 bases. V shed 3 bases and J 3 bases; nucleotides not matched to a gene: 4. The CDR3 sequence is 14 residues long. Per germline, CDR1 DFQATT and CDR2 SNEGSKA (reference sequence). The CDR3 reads CSASSAGGYNEQFF. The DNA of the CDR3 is TGCAGTGCTAGTTCTGCGGGGGGCTACAATGAGCAGTTCTTC.

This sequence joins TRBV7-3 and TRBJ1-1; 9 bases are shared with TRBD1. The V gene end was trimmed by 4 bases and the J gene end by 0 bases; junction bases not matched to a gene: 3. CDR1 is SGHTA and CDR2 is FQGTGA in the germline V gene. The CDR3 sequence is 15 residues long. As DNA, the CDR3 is TGTGCCAGCAGCTCGACAGGGGGAGTGAACACTGAAGCTTTCTTT. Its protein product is CASSSTGGVNTEAFF.

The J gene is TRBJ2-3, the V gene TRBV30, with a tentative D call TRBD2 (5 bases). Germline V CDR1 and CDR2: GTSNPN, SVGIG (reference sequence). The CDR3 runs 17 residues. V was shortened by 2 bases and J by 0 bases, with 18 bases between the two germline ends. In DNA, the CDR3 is TGTGCCTGGAGTAAGTCCTCGAGGGAGACTAGCACAGATACGCAGTATTTT. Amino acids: CAWSKSSRETSTDTQYF.

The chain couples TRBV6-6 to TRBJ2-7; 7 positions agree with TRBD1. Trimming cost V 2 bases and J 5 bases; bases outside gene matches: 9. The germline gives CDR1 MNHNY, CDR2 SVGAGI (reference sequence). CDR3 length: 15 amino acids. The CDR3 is CASSYERDRLNEQYF. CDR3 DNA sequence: TGTGCCAGCAGTTACGAAAGGGACAGATTAAACGAGCAGTACTTC.

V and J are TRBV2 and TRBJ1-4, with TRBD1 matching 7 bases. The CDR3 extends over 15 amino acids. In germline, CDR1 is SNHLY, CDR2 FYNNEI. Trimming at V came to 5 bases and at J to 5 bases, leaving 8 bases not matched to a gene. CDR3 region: CASSPRDRPNEKLFF. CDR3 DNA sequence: TGTGCCAGCAGTCCAAGGGACAGACCGAATGAAAAACTGTTTTTT.

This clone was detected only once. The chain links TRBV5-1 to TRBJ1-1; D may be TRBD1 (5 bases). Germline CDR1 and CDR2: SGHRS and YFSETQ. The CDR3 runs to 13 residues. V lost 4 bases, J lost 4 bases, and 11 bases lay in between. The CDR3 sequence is CASSPGFSTEAFF. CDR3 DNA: TGCGCCAGCAGCCCAGGGTTCTCCACTGAAGCTTTCTTT. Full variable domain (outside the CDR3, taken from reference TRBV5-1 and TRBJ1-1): KAGVTQTPRYLIKTRGQQVTLSCSPISGHRSVSWYQQTPGQGLQFLFEYFSETQRNKGNFPGRFSGRQFSNSRSEMNVSTLELGDSALYLCASSPGFSTEAFFGQGTRLTVV.